This T cell receptor (beta chain) was identified during a study of cytomegalovirus exposure and HLA in healthy donors (dated by TCRdb to the late 2010s). About the investigation overall: An earlier analysis of approximately 640 of the donors reported approximately 300 Gb of sequence data and 100 million to 130 million unique TCR beta sequences from about 179 million T cells. Class I and class II HLA loci were covered by the typing at four-digit resolution. A separate validation cohort of about 110 different subjects was used in addition to the roughly 700-subject first cohort. An earlier analysis of nearly 600 of the donors applied high-throughput TCR beta sequencing to assess whether each TCR beta V gene segment acted as functional or pseudogenic. Typing coverage differed by locus: A, B, C, DRB1 and DQB1 were typed in roughly 620-640 donors, DQA1 in 522, DPA1 in over 600, and DPB1 in just under 490. The aim of the study was to test whether cataloging public T cell receptors could identify signatures of past pathogen exposure. On average, roughly 250,000 unique TCR beta nucleotide sequences were sequenced per donor among about 400 genotyped donors of the cohort, with around 19% of those sequences being non-productive. Using immunosequencing, the study profiled T cell repertoires from fewer than 700 subjects and related those repertoires to cytomegalovirus serostatus. Several DR-DQ haplotypes were treated as single units for association and clustering because of strong linkage in the cohort. The later analysis used no new phenotypic data to find candidate immune exposures, relying instead on TCR beta sequences and their occurrence across donors. An early release covering about 600 HLA-typed donors comprised roughly 300 gigabases of sequencing data and tens of millions of unique TCR sequences. Every discovery cohort repertoire had been produced on one sequencing platform. A later genetic analysis took genome-wide SNP genotypes for about three fifths of the 666 donors and used that subset as a discovery cohort. The genetic ancestry cluster associated with self-reported Caucasian donors included approximately 85% of the 398 genotyped donors. To predict cytomegalovirus infection status, the study brought together high-throughput TCR immunosequencing, statistical association of individual TCRs with disease status, and machine learning. A later analysis re-analyzed previously published TCR beta repertoires from 650 to 800 donors and added high-resolution HLA genotyping to study TCR occurrence patterns. Donor age, sex, ethnicity and CMV serostatus were compiled alongside the repertoire data.

Beyond this particular receptor, the publication reports: Only TCR beta chains were sequenced in this cohort, and the absence of alpha or paired-chain data limited detectable features. In a later genetic analysis, fewer N-insertions in productive TCRs were reported among donors in an Asian-associated ancestry cluster than the roughly 700-donor mean. Immune exposure information for the cohort was limited to CMV serostatus. In a later analysis, HLA-associated TCR beta chains showed more clonal expansion and lower generation probabilities than non-associated chains that were equally common. A further reported finding was that TCR beta sequences accurately predicted the HLA-A and HLA-B alleles for most subjects in the first cohort. The earlier analysis of about 600 of the donors excluded seventeen rarely observed V segments, including chromosome 9 orphons, because counts were too low. The classifier was reported to diagnose cytomegalovirus status with high specificity and sensitivity in both the original and validation cohorts. Correlated functional status among segregating V segments might reflect linkage disequilibrium, but an unknown experimental factor could not be ruled out. When HLA alleles, especially DR and DQ, strongly co-occurred, TCR associations were difficult to assign to individual alleles. V-gene and J-gene trimming of TCR beta chains was associated with a missense DCLRE1C variant in a later genetic analysis, and the association was replicated in an independent cohort. Because some donors lacked HLA typing at each locus, the association tests relied only on the typed subset. Specific HLA alleles were associated with 15,000 to 20,000 TCR beta sequences at a false discovery rate of 0.05 in a later analysis. In an earlier analysis of some 550 of the donors, most TCR beta V segments were observed in productive rearrangements about 90% or about 30% of the time, broadly matching IMGT annotations. In vitro tests confirmed that a few of the cytomegalovirus-associated TCR beta chains recognize cytomegalovirus antigens. The presence/absence analyses assumed that sequencing depth was roughly uniform across donors, and that assumption may not be true. According to the authors, the approach could potentially be generalized to other disease states and immunological phenotypes. A cluster of highly shared sequence variants was judged likely to be a technical artifact of the sequencing pipeline. According to a later analysis, parvovirus B19, influenza, CMV and Epstein-Barr virus appeared linked to several top co-occurrence clusters. Most TCR sequences were seen in very few donors, while some public TCRs were found in many individuals. A total of about 180 TCR beta chains were listed by the study as associated with cytomegalovirus. Because the 87-base-pair reads could not distinguish some IMGT-functional V segments, including TRBV6-2 and TRBV6-3, those segments were excluded. Most CMV-associated TCR beta chains appeared to be HLA-restricted in a later analysis, and the HLA associations seemed to be driven largely by CMV exposure. In a later analysis, TCR association rates were found to vary across HLA loci, with the most associated TCRs seen for DRB1 alleles and the fewest for HLA-C alleles.

The cohort comprised several hundred healthy bone marrow donors. At the time of sampling, every cohort member was nominally healthy, though immune exposures that went unrecorded were likely present. The donor was CMV seronegative and was included in the group of a few hundred seronegative cohort members. Every donor gave a peripheral blood sample, and the peripheral blood mononuclear cells from that sample were used for TCR beta sequencing. The Qiagen DNeasy Blood Extraction Kit was used to extract genomic DNA from the blood cell samples. Libraries were constructed by the immunoSEQ multiplex PCR assay. A mixture of 60 forward primers for TCR Vbeta segments and 13 reverse primers for TCR Jbeta segments was used in the multiplex PCR. The CDR3 region of rearranged TCR beta genes was amplified from genomic DNA with a multiplex PCR assay. The Illumina HiSeq System was used to sequence the amplified TCR beta libraries as 87-base-pair reads. On the authors' methods: A later analysis tallied around 87 million unique TCR beta chains across the 666 repertoires, and 10 million to 11 million of those chains were shared by two or more donors. A nearest-neighbor algorithm error-corrected the raw reads and collapsed the reads into unique sequences, merging closely related sequences to remove PCR and sequencing errors. CDR3 sequences were aligned to IMGT reference sequences to assign V, D and J gene segments. Each retained sequence needed at least a six-nucleotide match to both a V gene segment and a J gene segment. Rearrangements were called productive when the CDR3 lacked stop codons and stayed in frame with V and J; all others were non-productive. CDR3 was defined according to IMGT convention as the region running from the second conserved V-encoded cysteine to the conserved J-encoded phenylalanine. The earlier analysis of about 610 of the donors excluded sequences that lacked an unambiguous match to a single V gene segment. An earlier analysis of several hundred of the donors classified V segments as functional when productive rearrangements were above 56.7% and as segregating when the standard deviation between donors was above 5%. A statistical classification framework was developed to diagnose cytomegalovirus status using the catalog of TCR beta chain sequences. In a later analysis, TCR nucleotide sequences were compared against IMGT/GENE-DB human TR gene sequences so that V and J genes could be assigned. In a later analysis, CDR3 sequences and most-parsimonious VDJ recombination scenarios were assigned using the TCRdist pipeline. In a later analysis, each TCR beta chain was defined by its CDR3 amino acid sequence together with its V-gene family, and reads lacking a unique V-gene family were excluded. To address suspected cross-contamination and a sequencing artifact, a later analysis removed a few hundred highly shared, low-generation-probability nucleotide sequences. In a later analysis, a clonal expansion index was calculated for each public chain from normalized within-repertoire ranks of inferred template counts. In a later analysis, generation probabilities were computed using a VDJ recombination model fitted to out-of-frame rearrangements, and the results were checked against IGoR. A later analysis scored TCR-TCR, TCR-HLA and TCR-CMV co-occurrence with hypergeometric tests, applying a repertoire-size bias correction to TCR pairs. In a later analysis, false discovery rates were estimated by permuting HLA or CMV assignments 20 times. In a later analysis, co-occurring TCRs were grouped with DBSCAN, and TCRdist sequence similarity was added when clustering was performed within HLA-allele-positive subsets. Co-occurrence clustering excluded repertoires with fewer than 30,000 or more than 120,000 public chains, plus five with anomalous nucleotide sharing. Sourced from immuneACCESS, this table was stored by TCRdb with only in-frame sequences that have V and J called. A share of the clones is absent; for the studies checked, an unresolved V gene accounts for under half, and the remainder has no known explanation. The DNA gave D and trimming, while V, J and clone size come from that table. The sample's table covers tens of thousands of clones. Jointly, the top ten make up 3% to 4.5% of the sample.

About this clone itself: Its specific antigen is unknown.

V is clipped by 4 bases and J by 2 bases, and the sequence between their germline boundaries is 18 bases long. CDR1 and CDR2 are read off the germline V gene as MGHRA and YSYEKL. The CDR3 numbers 16 residues from cysteine through phenylalanine. The sequence is cut down to CDR3 DNA, 48 bases in frame from base 1. Here the chain combines TRBV4-1 and TRBJ2-7, with the D gene too uncertain to name. The sample consisted of PBMCs. This TCR came from a man aged 40-50 years in good health and CMV-seronegative. The CDR3 protein: CASSLSGGSSAYEQYF. The DNA reads TGCGCCAGCAGCCTGAGTGGTGGGTCCAGCGCCTACGAGCAGTACTTC.